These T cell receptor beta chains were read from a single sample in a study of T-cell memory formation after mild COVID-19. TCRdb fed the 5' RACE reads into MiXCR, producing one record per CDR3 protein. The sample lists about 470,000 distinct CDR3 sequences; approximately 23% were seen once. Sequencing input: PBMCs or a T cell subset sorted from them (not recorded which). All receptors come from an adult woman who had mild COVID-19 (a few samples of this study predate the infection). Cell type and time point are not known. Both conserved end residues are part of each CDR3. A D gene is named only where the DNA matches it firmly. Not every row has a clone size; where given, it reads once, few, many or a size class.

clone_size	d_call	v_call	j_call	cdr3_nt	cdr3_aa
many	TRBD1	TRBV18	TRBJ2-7	TGCGCCAGCAGCCCCGGACAGGAAACCTACGAGCAGTACTTC	CASSPGQETYEQYF
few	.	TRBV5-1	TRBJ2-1	TGCGCCAGCAGCTATGGACAGATGTACAATGAGCAGTTCTTC	CASSYGQMYNEQFF
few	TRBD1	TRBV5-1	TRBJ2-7	TGCGCCAGCAGCATCGGGACAGGCCTCTACGAGCAGTACTTC	CASSIGTGLYEQYF
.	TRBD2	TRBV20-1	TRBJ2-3	TGCAGTGCTAGAGATGTTAGCGGGGCCCCAGATACGCAGTATTTT	CSARDVSGAPDTQYF
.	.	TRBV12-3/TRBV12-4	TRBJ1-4	TGTGCCAGCAGTTTAATTCGCATCCTACAGCCCACGGATCGAGGTGAAAAACTGTTTTTT	CASSLIRILQPTDRGEKLFF
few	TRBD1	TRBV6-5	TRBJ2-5	TGTGCCAGCAGGACAGGGGGTTTAGAGACCCAGTACTTC	CASRTGGLETQYF
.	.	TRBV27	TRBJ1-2	TGTGCCAGCAGTTTCCGGCAGGGAGACGGCTACACCTTC	CASSFRQGDGYTF
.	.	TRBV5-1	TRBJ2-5	TGCGCCAGCAGCTTCTCCGAGGCGGAGACCCAGTACTTC	CASSFSEAETQYF
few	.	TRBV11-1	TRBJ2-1	TGTGCCAGCACCACTGTGACGGGTGTGCCCTACAATGAGCAGTTCTTC	CASTTVTGVPYNEQFF
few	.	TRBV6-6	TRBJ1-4	TGTGCCAGCAGCGGACATCTGGCGGAAAAACTGTTTTTT	CASSGHLAEKLFF
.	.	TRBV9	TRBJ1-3	TGTGCCAGCAGTAAAGACGCGGACACCATATATTTT	CASSKDADTIYF
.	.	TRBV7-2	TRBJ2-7	TGTGCCAGCAGCTTAGCTTCCGGGGACGAGCAGTACTTC	CASSLASGDEQYF
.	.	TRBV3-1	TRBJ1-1	TGTGCCAGCAGCCAAGTGGGAACTGAAGCTTTCTTT	CASSQVGTEAFF
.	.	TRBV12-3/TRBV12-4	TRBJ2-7	TGTGCCAGCAGTTTAAATCGAGACAACGAGCAGTACTTC	CASSLNRDNEQYF
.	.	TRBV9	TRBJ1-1	TGTGCCAGCAGCCCCTACATCGGGCAGCCTGAAGCTTTCTTT	CASSPYIGQPEAFF
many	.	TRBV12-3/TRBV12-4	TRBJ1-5	TGTGCCAGCAGTTTAAGGCGCGGGAATAACAATCAGCCCCAGCATTTT	CASSLRRGNNNQPQHF
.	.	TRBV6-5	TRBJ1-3	TGTGCCAGCAGTTCCTCATACAGGGCTGGAAACACCATATATTTT	CASSSSYRAGNTIYF
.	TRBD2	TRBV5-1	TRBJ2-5	TGCGCCAGCAGCGGGCTAGCGGGAGGGCCAGGGGAGACCCAGTACTTC	CASSGLAGGPGETQYF
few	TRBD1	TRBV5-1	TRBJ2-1	TGCGCCAGCAGCCCGGACCGGGACAGGCCTTCCTACAATGAGCAGTTCTTC	CASSPDRDRPSYNEQFF
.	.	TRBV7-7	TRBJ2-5	TGTGCTAGCAGCCCTGACAGGTCCGGGGAGACCCAGTACTTC	CASSPDRSGETQYF
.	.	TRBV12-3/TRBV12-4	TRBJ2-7	TGTGCCAGCAGTTTAGAGGGGTGGGGGGCCGGCTCCTACGAGCAGTACTTC	CASSLEGWGAGSYEQYF
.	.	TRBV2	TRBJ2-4	TGTGCCAGCAGAGGACATTGGGCTACTGGGGCCAAAAACATTCAGTACTTC	CASRGHWATGAKNIQYF
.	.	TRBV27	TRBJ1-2	TGTGCCAGCAGTCTCTACCCGGGGGGGTATGGCTACACCTTC	CASSLYPGGYGYTF
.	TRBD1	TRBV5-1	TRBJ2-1	TGCGCCAGCAGCTTGGGAGTGGGACAGGGTTCCTACAATGAGCAGTTCTTC	CASSLGVGQGSYNEQFF
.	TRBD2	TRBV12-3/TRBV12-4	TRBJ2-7	TGTGCCAGCAGTTTAGGAGGGACTAGCGGGAAAGTATACTTC	CASSLGGTSGKVYF
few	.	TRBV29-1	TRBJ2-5	TGCAGCGTTTCCCGCGGGGCAGATAAAGAGACCCAGTACTTC	CSVSRGADKETQYF
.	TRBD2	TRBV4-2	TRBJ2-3	TGTGCCAGCAGCCAAGGGGGGCTAGCGGGAGGGCTCCCAGATACGCAGTATTTT	CASSQGGLAGGLPDTQYF
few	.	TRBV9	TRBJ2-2	TGTGCCAGCAGCTCCCCGGCGGACGGGGAGCTGTTTTTT	CASSSPADGELFF
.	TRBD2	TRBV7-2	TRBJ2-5	TGTGCCAGCAGCTTAAGGCCAGCGGGAGTAGAGACCCAGTACTTC	CASSLRPAGVETQYF
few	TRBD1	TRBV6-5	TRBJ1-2	TGTGCCAGCAGCGGACAGGCGAGAACTAACTATGGCTACACCTTC	CASSGQARTNYGYTF
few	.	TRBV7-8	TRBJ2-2	TGTGCCACCCAATACACCGGGGAGCTGTTTTTT	CATQYTGELFF
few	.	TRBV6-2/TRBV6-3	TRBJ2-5	TGTGCCAGCAGTTACTCTATTTCACGGCGGGAGACCCAGTACTTC	CASSYSISRRETQYF
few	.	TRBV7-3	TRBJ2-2	TGTGCCAGCACCCCACGAGGTGGGACCGGGGAGCTGTTTTTT	CASTPRGGTGELFF
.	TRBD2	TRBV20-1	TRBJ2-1	TGCAGTGCTAGAGATTATCCTGCTGTAGCGGGGGGGCAAAATGAGCAGTTCTTC	CSARDYPAVAGGQNEQFF
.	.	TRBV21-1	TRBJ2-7	TGTGCCAGCAGCAAAGGTAGGACAGGGGTCGAGCAGTACTTC	CASSKGRTGVEQYF
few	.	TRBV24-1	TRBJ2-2	TGTGCCACCAGTGATTTGCCGGGGAGGACCGCTTTGTACGGGGAGCTGTTTTTT	CATSDLPGRTALYGELFF
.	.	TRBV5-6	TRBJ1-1	TGTGCCAGCAGCGGAACCCTGGAGAGCACTGAAGCTTTCTTT	CASSGTLESTEAFF
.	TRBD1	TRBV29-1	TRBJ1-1	TGCAGCGTGACGACAGGGCGGACTGAAGCTTTATTT	CSVTTGRTEALF
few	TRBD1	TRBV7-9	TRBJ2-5	TGTGCCAGCAGCTTTGATCCCGGGACAGGGGGAGAGACCCAGTACTTC	CASSFDPGTGGETQYF
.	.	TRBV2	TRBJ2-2	TGTGCCAGCAGTGAGGACGCGGGGCTAGTGGGTGCCGGGGAGCTGTTTTTT	CASSEDAGLVGAGELFF
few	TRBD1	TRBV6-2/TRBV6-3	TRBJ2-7	TGTGCCAGCAGAACTGCCGGGACAGGGCTCTACGAGCAGTACTTC	CASRTAGTGLYEQYF
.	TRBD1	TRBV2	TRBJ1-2	TGTGCCAGCAGATCACCGGGACAGGGGTTTTTTGGCTACACCTTC	CASRSPGQGFFGYTF
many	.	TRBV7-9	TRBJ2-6	TGTGCCAGCAGCGGGACAACCCGCTCTGGGGCCAACGTCCTGACTTTC	CASSGTTRSGANVLTF
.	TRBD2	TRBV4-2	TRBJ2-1	TGTGCCAGCAGCCAGGGATTATTTGGGACTAGCGGGAATGAGCAGTTCTTC	CASSQGLFGTSGNEQFF
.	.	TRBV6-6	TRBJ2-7	TGTGCCAGCAGTGAAACAGGGAACTACGAGCAGTACTTC	CASSETGNYEQYF
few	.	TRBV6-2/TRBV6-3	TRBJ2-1	TGTGCCAGCAGCCGACAATACAGGGTTAATGAGCAGTTCTTC	CASSRQYRVNEQFF
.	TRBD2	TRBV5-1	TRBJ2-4	TGCGCCAGCAGCTCCGCCCAGGGACTAGTGGATGGGCAAAACATTCAGTACTTC	CASSSAQGLVDGQNIQYF